This T cell receptor beta chain emerged from a study of graft-versus-host responses after intestinal transplantation. Study summary: Those transplanted obtained multivisceral, liver-intestinal, or isolated intestinal grafts. All recipients were given anti-thymocyte globulin induction, and tacrolimus and steroids were then administered for three to four years. Study-level findings and limits: Within the allografts of patients who had graft-donor T cell macrochimerism, graft-versus-host to host-versus-graft clonal ratios were high.

With respect to this clone: The antigen is not known.

Some clones are missing from TCRdb's copy, which holds only in-frame ones; the method was immunoSEQ multiplex PCR. The sample records around 90,000 clones, 90% to 95% being singletons. Germline V gene lookup returns CDR1 SGHKS and CDR2 YYEKEE (reference sequence). The V end lost 4 bases, the J end lost 10 bases, and 14 bases lay between the germline ends. This CDR3 is 12 amino acids long. The material was unstimulated CD8+ T cells sorted from spleen or lymph node cells, obtained before transplant. This sequence was found in a human donor who was the organ donor for an intestinal transplant. V and J are TRBV5-5 and TRBJ2-5; tentatively, D is TRBD2 (6 bases). CDR3: CASSQDRGDQYF. For the CDR3, the DNA is TGTGCCAGCAGCCAAGACCGCGGGGACCAGTACTTC.